This is a list of T cell receptor beta chains from one sample in a study of T cell clones after liver transplantation. Profiled with immunoSEQ multiplex PCR; TCRdb holds only in-frame clones, not every one. The data show tens of thousands of clones, approximately 70% seen once. Here the sequenced sample was CD4+ T cells from blood, taken at the approximately 16-month timepoint. All receptors come from a human patient who received a liver transplant. Some T cells may have originated in the graft donor. CDR3s include the opening cysteine and the closing phenylalanine or tryptophan. The D gene is left open where the match is weak. Size tells how often a clone was seen (once, few, many) or the class of an expanded clone, and some rows leave it out.

abundance,j_gene,d_gene,v_gene,CDR3aa,CDR3nt
NA,TRBJ1-2,NA,TRBV12-2,CASRSKDFGRAESINYGYTF,TGTGCAAGTCGCTCCAAAGACTTTGGACGAGCGGAATCAATTAACTATGGCTACACCTTC
NA,TRBJ1-1,NA,TRBV6-5,CASKRGSSTEAFF,TGTGCCAGCAAGAGGGGCTCGAGCACTGAAGCTTTCTTT
NA,TRBJ2-1,TRBD2,TRBV19,CASSMRGGTRVREQFF,TGTGCCAGTAGTATGCGGGGGGGGACCCGAGTACGAGAGCAGTTCTTC
once,TRBJ2-5,TRBD2,TRBV28,CASSGTRETQYF,TGTGCCAGTAGCGGGACAAGAGAGACCCAGTACTTC
once,TRBJ2-3,NA,TRBV10-3,CAISESQNTDTQYF,TGTGCCATCAGTGAAAGCCAAAACACAGATACGCAGTATTTT
NA,TRBJ2-1,TRBD1,TRBV6-1,CASSVPGQGYNEQFF,TGTGCCAGCAGTGTCCCGGGACAGGGGTACAATGAGCAGTTCTTC
NA,TRBJ1-2,TRBD1,TRBV6-6,CASSLEGSTGASGYTF,TGTGCCAGCAGTTTGGAAGGTTCGACAGGGGCTTCTGGCTACACCTTC
NA,TRBJ1-1,NA,TRBV5-1,CASSSDPSNTEAFF,TGCGCCAGCAGCTCTGACCCATCGAACACTGAAGCTTTCTTT
NA,TRBJ2-6,NA,TRBV19,CASSITVSGANVLTF,TGTGCCAGTAGTATTACAGTGTCCGGGGCCAACGTCCTGACTTTC
NA,TRBJ2-3,NA,TRBV23-1,CASRNRQSTDTQYF,TGCGCCAGCAGAAACCGACAGAGCACAGATACGCAGTATTTT
NA,TRBJ1-1,NA,TRBV5-1,CASSQDSSNTEAFF,TGCGCCAGCAGCCAGGACAGTTCGAACACTGAAGCTTTCTTT
NA,TRBJ2-2,NA,TRBV18,CASSRTTSNTGELFF,TGTGCCAGCTCACGTACCACTAGTAACACCGGGGAGCTGTTTTTT
NA,TRBJ1-2,NA,TRBV21-1,CASSKTGGYGYTF,TGTGCCAGCAGCAAAACAGGGGGCTATGGCTACACCTTC
NA,TRBJ2-6,NA,TRBV10-3,CAISDPSSWANVLTF,TGTGCCATCAGTGACCCGAGTTCCTGGGCCAACGTCCTGACTTTC
NA,TRBJ2-1,TRBD2,TRBV7-2,CASSLEGAGVPFNEQFF,TGTGCCAGCAGCTTAGAAGGGGCGGGAGTCCCTTTCAATGAGCAGTTCTTC
few,TRBJ2-3,NA,TRBV25-1,CASSDTSVTDTQYF,TGTGCCAGCAGTGACACTAGTGTTACAGATACGCAGTATTTT
NA,TRBJ2-7,NA,TRBV6-1,CASKGNYEQYF,TGTGCCAGCAAAGGGAACTACGAGCAGTACTTC
few,TRBJ1-1,TRBD1,TRBV4-3,CASSPTTGGREAFF,TGCGCCAGCAGCCCTACGACAGGGGGAAGAGAAGCTTTCTTT
NA,TRBJ2-1,NA,TRBV20-1,CSLKAYNEQFF,TGCAGCCTGAAGGCCTACAATGAGCAGTTCTTC
NA,TRBJ2-3,TRBD1,TRBV5-4,CASSTQGATDTQYF,TGTGCCAGCAGCACACAGGGGGCTACAGATACGCAGTATTTT
NA,TRBJ2-3,NA,TRBV29-1,CSVVAEGSTDTQYF,TGCAGCGTTGTCGCAGAGGGAAGCACAGATACGCAGTATTTT
few,TRBJ2-7,TRBD1,TRBV2,CASSFTDRLYEQYF,TGTGCCAGCAGTTTTACGGACAGGTTGTACGAGCAGTACTTC
NA,TRBJ1-1,TRBD1,TRBV7-8,CASSVTGENTEAFF,TGTGCCAGCAGCGTGACAGGGGAGAACACTGAAGCTTTCTTT
NA,TRBJ1-6,NA,TRBV28,CASNGLAVSSYNSPLHF,TGTGCCAGCAATGGGCTGGCGGTAAGCTCCTATAATTCACCCCTCCACTTT
once,TRBJ2-7,NA,TRBV4-2,CASSQDIPSGQGGHEQYF,TGTGCCAGCAGCCAAGATATTCCCTCCGGTCAGGGAGGCCACGAGCAGTACTTC
NA,TRBJ1-5,NA,TRBV29-1,CSARATGTSDQPQHF,TGCAGCGCGCGCGCCACCGGGACCTCCGACCAGCCCCAGCATTTT
NA,TRBJ2-5,NA,TRBV5-1,CASSPIMGPNQETQYF,TGCGCCAGCAGCCCAATAATGGGACCAAACCAAGAGACCCAGTACTTC
NA,TRBJ2-1,TRBD1,TRBV18,CASSPERTGAYNEQFF,TGTGCCAGCTCACCAGAAAGGACAGGAGCCTACAATGAGCAGTTCTTC
NA,TRBJ2-3,NA,TRBV2,CASSERQGGTDTQYF,TGTGCCAGCAGTGAAAGGCAGGGTGGCACAGATACGCAGTATTTT
NA,TRBJ2-5,NA,TRBV4-3,CASSQKTFAETQYF,TGCGCCAGCAGCCAAAAGACGTTCGCAGAGACCCAGTACTTC
NA,TRBJ1-1,NA,TRBV5-4,CASSPGQRITEAFF,TGTGCCAGCAGCCCCGGACAGAGAATCACTGAAGCTTTCTTT
NA,TRBJ1-2,NA,TRBV27,CASSSRAGYGYTF,TGTGCCAGCAGTTCCAGGGCGGGCTATGGCTACACCTTC
NA,TRBJ2-7,TRBD1,TRBV5-1,CASSPLTGDEQYF,TGCGCCAGCAGCCCACTAACAGGGGACGAGCAGTACTTC
NA,TRBJ2-5,TRBD1,TRBV28,CASTSGQGFQETQYF,TGTGCCAGCACATCGGGACAGGGATTTCAAGAGACCCAGTACTTC
NA,TRBJ1-2,NA,TRBV7-9,CASSPGQRYGYTF,TGTGCCAGCAGCCCGGGGCAACGATATGGCTACACCTTC
NA,TRBJ2-2,NA,TRBV27,CASSYTQGPGELFF,TGTGCCAGCAGCTACACCCAGGGTCCCGGGGAGCTGTTTTTT
NA,TRBJ1-3,NA,TRBV5-1,CASSLEGNTIYF,TGCGCCAGCAGCTTGGAGGGAAACACCATATATTTT
few,TRBJ1-2,NA,TRBV12-5,CASGLPLDSYGYTF,TGTGCTAGTGGTTTGCCCCTTGACAGCTATGGCTACACCTTC
NA,TRBJ2-3,NA,TRBV28,CASSLASSGTDTQYF,TGTGCCAGCAGTTTAGCTTCTAGTGGGACAGATACGCAGTATTTT
NA,TRBJ1-1,NA,TRBV6-5,CASSYWGRNTEAFF,TGTGCCAGCAGTTACTGGGGCAGGAACACTGAAGCTTTCTTT
few,TRBJ1-2,NA,TRBV6-1,CASTPNRNNYGYTF,TGTGCCAGCACTCCCAACAGAAATAACTATGGCTACACCTTC
NA,TRBJ2-2,TRBD2,TRBV7-2,CASSLAGANTGELFF,TGTGCCAGCAGCCTAGCGGGAGCAAACACCGGGGAGCTGTTTTTT
NA,TRBJ2-3,NA,TRBV19,CASSTNRADTQYF,TGTGCCAGTAGTACCAACAGGGCAGATACGCAGTATTTT
NA,TRBJ2-5,NA,TRBV25-1,CASSEYPGYGETQYF,TGTGCCAGCAGTGAATACCCGGGATATGGAGAGACCCAGTACTTC
NA,TRBJ2-5,TRBD1,TRBV29-1,CSGGQEETQYF,TGCAGCGGCGGACAGGAAGAGACCCAGTACTTC
few,TRBJ1-4,TRBD1,TRBV9,CASSVTGTENEKLFF,TGTGCCAGCAGCGTCACCGGGACAGAGAATGAAAAACTGTTTTTT
NA,TRBJ2-1,TRBD2,TRBV28,CASSTLAGGFNEQFF,TGTGCCAGCAGTACATTAGCGGGGGGCTTCAATGAGCAGTTCTTC
NA,TRBJ2-5,TRBD2,TRBV15,CATSRDGLAGGQETQYF,TGTGCCACCAGCAGAGATGGACTAGCGGGAGGACAAGAGACCCAGTACTTC
NA,TRBJ2-5,TRBD2,TRBV4-3,CASSPQWPSGGAQYF,TGCGCCAGCAGCCCTCAGTGGCCCAGCGGGGGGGCCCAGTACTTC
NA,TRBJ2-3,NA,TRBV6-1,CASSERGSGRTDTQYF,TGTGCCAGCAGTGAAAGGGGGTCGGGTCGCACAGATACGCAGTATTTT
NA,TRBJ1-5,NA,TRBV19,CASKWGVDQPQHF,TGTGCCAGTAAGTGGGGGGTTGATCAGCCCCAGCATTTT
NA,TRBJ2-2,NA,TRBV18,CASSRTNNHNTGELFF,TGTGCCAGCTCCCGCACCAACAACCACAACACCGGGGAGCTGTTTTTT
NA,TRBJ1-1,NA,TRBV30,CAWSKGQNTEAFF,TGTGCCTGGAGTAAAGGACAGAACACTGAAGCTTTCTTT
NA,TRBJ1-6,NA,TRBV7-8,CASSQLRGAGTPLHF,TGTGCCAGCAGCCAACTTCGCGGGGCCGGGACACCCCTCCACTTT